This T cell receptor (beta chain) was sequenced for a study of shared clonotypes between healthy human individuals (dated by TCRdb to 2020 to 2022). For the wider study: The cohort included three men and a couple of women between 18 and 49 years of age. Libraries were prepared and TCR repertoires were sequenced by different laboratories using diverse techniques, in order to increase sequencing depth and limit assay-specific biases. Blood TCR repertoires of several healthy adults were deeply sequenced to estimate repertoire size and the extent of clonotype sharing between individuals. For each donor, CD4 naive and CD4 memory were each given three plates, CD8 naive was given two plates, and CD8 memory was given one plate. Each donor's leukapheresis produced roughly between roughly 0.85 and 9.5 billion PBMCs.

Donors were healthy HIV-negative adults with no recently reported acute infections or vaccinations. Every donor was a Caucasian adult residing in Nashville, Tennessee, USA. CD4+ T cells were enriched through magnetic negative selection, after which naive cells were positively selected on CD45RA and the remaining negative fraction served as the memory subset. Blood was obtained by leukapheresis, after which PBMCs were separated by Ficoll-Histopaque density gradient centrifugation and cryopreserved in liquid nitrogen vapor phase. Analytical flow cytometry was used to check the purity and quantity of every magnetically sorted T cell population. From each sorted fraction, genomic DNA was isolated and quantified by UV absorbance on a Nanodrop 2000c. Here is what the overall study found, with its caveats: Compared with non-shared clonotypes, clonotypes shared by all four sorted-subset donors had higher generation probabilities. Incomplete sequencing was indicated by rarefaction of sorted-subset datasets, despite the large sequencing depth. Based on pairwise subsampling, the degree of clonotype sharing among donors was expected to be affected by sequencing depth. Naive subsets generally had larger estimated clonotype richness than memory subsets. Because the study included only a small number of donors, the genetic and exposure-history diversity represented was limited. When several donors were compared, the shared fraction of clonotypes was roughly 4.8% for naive CD4, approximately 3.3% for naive CD8, more than 2% for memory CD4, and 0.4% for memory CD8. Sampling was restricted to blood, and TCR repertoires in tissue are likely to differ from TCR repertoires in blood.

Using the deep immunoSEQ assay, TCR CDR3 regions were amplified from genomic DNA by multiplex PCR. Extracted genomic DNA from each cell subset was distributed evenly across all wells of several immunoSEQ 96-well plates, and each plate was treated as a replicate. Each replicate PCR for sorted subsets received about 220 ng genomic DNA, equal to about 30,000 T cell genomes. Purified libraries were quantified with a Qubit 3.0 fluorometer, sized on a Bioanalyzer 2100, and re-quantified with the KAPA Library Quantification kit. A separate single-read 150-cycle Illumina NextSeq 550 flow cell was used to sequence each immunoSEQ 96-well plate. In the paper's pipeline: Because the immunoSEQ output held only junctional sequences and lacked quality scores, the filtering could not match the filtering applied to full-length reads. To assign V/J genes and CDR3, sequences were annotated against IMGT germline references using PyIR, a Python wrapper for IgBLAST v1.9. Reads were removed for weak V/J assignments (E-value above 1e-6), missing CDR3, stop codons, out-of-frame junctions, or ambiguous translated residues. V3J clonotypes were defined as sequences sharing the same inferred V gene, J gene, and CDR3 amino acid sequence. The percentage overlap between two repertoires was calculated by dividing the number of shared unique clonotypes by the size of the smaller repertoire. Three approaches were used to assess repertoire richness: RTK rarefaction, the Chao1 estimator, and Recon v2.1 estimates of unobserved clonotypes. Generation probabilities were computed with OLGA for all TCRbeta clonotypes obtained by the gDNA method from four donors. The source is immuneACCESS, and TCRdb retained only in-frame sequences with V and J called. Part of the clones is not carried over; for the studies checked, unresolved V genes explain less than half of this, and the remainder is unexplained. V and J calls and clone size follow that table, whereas D and trimming were derived from the DNA. In all, the sample holds about 2.4 million clones, and 90% to 95% of those were seen once. The ten top clones hold more than 0.12% of the sample.

Remarks on this clone: There is no known antigen for this receptor. The input lacks base qualities; no much larger clone sits a single base away.

Between the V and J ends, shortened by 0 bases and 0 bases respectively, the junction contains 13 bases. From a lookup of the germline V gene (reference sequence), CDR1 and CDR2 are SGHNT and YYREEE. The CDR3 numbers 16 residues from cysteine through phenylalanine. Just CDR3 DNA is preserved here, 48 bases in frame from base 1. The clonotype was recovered from a man in his late teens or twenties in good health. Rearrangement joined TRBV5-4 to TRBJ2-7; TRBD1 is a weak D gene call, 6 bases matching. Sequencing input: naive CD4+ T cells sorted from blood. Per the publication, the cell subset or site label means: CD45RA+ positively selected. The nucleotide sequence is given as TGTGCCAGCAGCTTGGGAGGGGGACAAAGCTCCTACGAGCAGTACTTC. Its protein is CASSLGGGQSSYEQYF.